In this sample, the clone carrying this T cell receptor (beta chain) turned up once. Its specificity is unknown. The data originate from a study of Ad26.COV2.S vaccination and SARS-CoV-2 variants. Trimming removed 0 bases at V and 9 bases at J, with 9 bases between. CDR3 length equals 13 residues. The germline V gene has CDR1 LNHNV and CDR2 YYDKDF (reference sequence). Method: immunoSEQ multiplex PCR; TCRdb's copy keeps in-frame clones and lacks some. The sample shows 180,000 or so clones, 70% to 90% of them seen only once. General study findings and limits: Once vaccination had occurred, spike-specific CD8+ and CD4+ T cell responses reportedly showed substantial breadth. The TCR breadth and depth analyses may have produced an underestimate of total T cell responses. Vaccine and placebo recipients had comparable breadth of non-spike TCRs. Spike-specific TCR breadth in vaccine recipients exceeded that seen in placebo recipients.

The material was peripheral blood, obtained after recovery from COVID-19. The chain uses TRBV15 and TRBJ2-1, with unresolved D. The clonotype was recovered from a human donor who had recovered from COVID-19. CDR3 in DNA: TGTGCCACCAGCAGAGATTCGGTTGGTGAGCAGTTCTTC. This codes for CATSRDSVGEQFF.